The next 19 T cell receptor beta chains were all read from a single sample in a study of T cell responses to AZD1222 COVID-19 vaccine. TCRdb's copy holds only in-frame clones and misses some; the assay was immunoSEQ multiplex PCR. The sample holds 130,000 or so clones, approximately 88% seen once. The source material was peripheral blood, sampled on day 0 of AZD1222 vaccination. Every receptor here comes from an adult in good health.

The chain carries TRBV24-1 and TRBJ1-1, with 9 positions matching TRBD1. The CDR3 is 16 amino acids. V shed 4 bases and J 5 bases; nucleotides not matched to a gene: 10. The germline V gene has CDR1 KGHDR and CDR2 SFDVKD. This CDR3 is CATSDADTGGVTEAFF. The CDR3 coding sequence is TGTGCCACCAGTGACGCCGACACAGGGGGCGTAACTGAAGCTTTCTTT.

The CDR3 DNA follows: TGTGCCAGCAGTATCGTCGGGACTAGACGCTACTTC. It translates to CASSIVGTRRYF. The chain couples TRBV12-3 or TRBV12-4 to TRBJ2-5; 8 bases are a match to TRBD2. CDR3 length: 12 residues. V shed 5 bases, J shed 14 bases, and the junction held 10 bases outside the gene matches.

This clone came up once. V usage is TRBV27 and J usage is TRBJ2-1; 10 bases map to TRBD2. V lost 5 bases and J lost 10; bases outside the gene matches: 8. The CDR3 covers 14 residues. Germline values: CDR1 MNHEY, CDR2 SMNVEV (reference sequence). The CDR3 bases are TGTGCCAGCAGTCCGACGGCGGGACTAGCGGAGCAGTTCTTC. Protein sequence: CASSPTAGLAEQFF.

The chain is built from TRBV5-1 and TRBJ2-3, with D unclear. CDR1 is SGHRS, CDR2 YFSETQ, per germline. This CDR3 is built from 13 residues. Trimming pared 2 bases from V and 2 bases from J, leaving 6 bases between. CDR3 loop: CASSFRATDTQYF. The CDR3 DNA reads as TGCGCCAGCAGCTTTAGAGCCACAGATACGCAGTATTTT.

The gene calls are TRBV6-1 and TRBJ2-1, with 10 positions matching TRBD2. This CDR3 spans 15 amino acids. The ends lost 3 bases at V and 6 bases at J; junction bases unmatched: 5. The germline CDR1 and CDR2 sequences are MNHNS and SASEGT. CDR3 protein: CASSEPGLAPNEQFF. For the CDR3, the DNA is TGTGCCAGCAGTGAGCCGGGACTAGCGCCCAATGAGCAGTTCTTC.

This rearrangement joins TRBV7-2 to TRBJ1-1; 7 bases map to TRBD1. V lost 5 bases, J lost 7 bases, and 7 bases stayed unmatched. This CDR3 is built from 13 residues. The germline V gene encodes CDR1 SGHTA and CDR2 FQGNSA. CDR3 sequence: CASSRMTGREAFF. DNA of the CDR3: TGTGCCAGCAGCCGAATGACAGGGCGTGAAGCTTTCTTT.

This chain joins TRBV5-5 and TRBJ2-2; 7 positions match TRBD1. V gave up 4 bases and J gave up 3 bases; unmatched junction bases: 6. The CDR3 contains 15 residues. Germline V CDR1 and CDR2: SGHKS, YYEKEE (reference sequence). The CDR3 reads CASSRRQGDTGELFF. The DNA of the CDR3 is TGTGCCAGCAGCCGACGACAGGGCGACACCGGGGAGCTGTTTTTT. Variable domain in full (rest from reference TRBV5-5 and TRBJ2-2): DAGVTQSPTHLIKTRGQQVTLRCSPISGHKSVSWYQQVLGQGPQFIFQYYEKEERGRGNFPDRFSARQFPNYSSELNVNALLLGDSALYLCASSRRQGDTGELFFGEGSRLTVL.

This clone was recorded once. This sequence joins TRBV9 and TRBJ2-1; D is perhaps TRBD1 (5 bases). Germline values: CDR1 SGDLS, CDR2 YYNGEE. The ends were cut back, 1 base at V and 5 bases at J, with 7 bases in the middle. The CDR3 loop spans 13 amino acids. The CDR3 sequence is CASSVQGHNEQFF. CDR3 nucleotides: TGTGCCAGCAGCGTACAGGGTCACAATGAGCAGTTCTTC.

V is TRBV6-5 and J is TRBJ1-1; a possible D gene is TRBD1 (5 bases). There are 13 residues in the CDR3. Trimming removed 10 bases at V and 4 bases at J, with 16 bases between. CDR1 MNHEY and CDR2 SVGAGI come from the germline V gene. CDR3 sequence: CATLDRTGTEAFF. CDR3 coding DNA: TGTGCCACCCTCGACAGAACAGGCACTGAAGCTTTCTTT.

The chain couples TRBV24-1 to TRBJ2-1, with 9 bases fitting TRBD2. V shed 3 bases and J 4 bases; nucleotides not matched to a gene: 3. Germline CDR1 and CDR2: KGHDR and SFDVKD. This CDR3 comprises 15 residues. The DNA of the CDR3 is TGTGCCACCAGTGATAGCGGGAGGTTGTACAATGAGCAGTTCTTC. Protein product: CATSDSGRLYNEQFF.

The V and J genes are TRBV23-1 and TRBJ2-5, with TRBD2 matching over 7 bases. TRBV23-1 qualifies as an ORF whose function is uncertain. V lost 7 bases to trimming and J lost 0 bases; unmatched junction nucleotides: 14. The CDR3 has 17 amino acids. The CDR3 DNA is TGCGCCAGCACCTCGTTTCCAGCGGGGCGGTACCAAGAGACCCAGTACTTC. This gives the protein CASTSFPAGRYQETQYF.

This sequence joins TRBV7-3 and TRBJ1-2; D may be TRBD1 (5 bases). Germline CDR1 and CDR2: SGHTA and FQGTGA. V lost 0 bases, J lost 7 bases, and 12 bases lay in between. There are 14 residues in the CDR3. The CDR3 DNA reads as TGTGCCAGCAGCTTAACCTCGGGGGAGGCTGGCTACACCTTC. This gives the protein CASSLTSGEAGYTF. The variable domain in full, completed from reference TRBV7-3 and TRBJ1-2, reads GAGVSQTPSNKVTEKGKYVELRCDPISGHTALYWYRQSLGQGPEFLIYFQGTGAADDSGLPNDRFFAVRPEGSVSTLKIQRTERGDSAVYLCASSLTSGEAGYTFGSGTRLTVV.

This chain links TRBV14 with TRBJ1-1; TRBD1 agrees at 7 bases. Germline V CDR1 and CDR2: SGHDN, FVKESK. The CDR3 is 15 amino acids. Trimming at V came to 0 bases and at J to 10 bases, leaving 11 bases not matched to a gene. The chain's CDR3 is CASSQDSGTHRGAFF. In DNA form, the CDR3 reads TGTGCCAGCAGCCAAGATTCGGGTACACACAGGGGAGCTTTCTTT.

The V and J genes are TRBV3-1 (or the pseudogene TRBV3-2) and TRBJ2-1; D may be TRBD2 (5 bases). Germline V CDR1 and CDR2: LGHDT, YNNKEL (reference sequence). This CDR3 has 15 amino acids. The V and J ends lost 3 bases and 3 bases respectively, with 12 bases between them. CDR3 residues: CASSQGALGYNEQFF. The CDR3 DNA reads as TGTGCCAGCAGCCAGGGAGCCCTTGGCTACAATGAGCAGTTCTTC.

This clone showed up just a few times. This specimen includes other DNA sequences encoding the same CDR3. This chain connects TRBV30 to TRBJ1-5; D might be TRBD1 (5 bases). The CDR3 extends over 13 amino acids. Germline CDR1 GTSNPN, CDR2 SVGIG (reference sequence). V gave up 1 base and J gave up 4 bases, with 8 bases separating them. CDR3 region: CAWSGKGNQPQHF. As DNA, the CDR3 is TGTGCCTGGAGTGGAAAGGGGAATCAGCCCCAGCATTTT.

The genes are TRBV5-6 and TRBJ2-3; weak D call: TRBD1 (5 bases). The CDR3 consists of 15 residues. In germline, CDR1 is SGHDT, CDR2 YYEEEE. V lost 4 bases to trimming and J lost 6 bases, with 18 bases between them. CDR3 in DNA: TGTGCCAGCAGCCAAAAAGCCAGGGTTGCGGATACGCAGTATTTT. Its protein is CASSQKARVADTQYF.

Details on this clone: A much bigger clone sits one base away, suggesting this may be a read error. The rearrangement joins TRBV27 to TRBJ1-1; 9 nucleotides match TRBD1. Trimming removed 6 bases from V and 4 bases from J; junction bases left unmatched: 3. From germline, CDR1 is MNHEY and CDR2 SMNVEV (reference sequence). The CDR3 extends over 13 amino acids. CDR3 in amino acids: CASSWTGVTEAFF. Written as DNA, the CDR3 is TGTGCCAGCAGCTGGACAGGGGTCACTGAAGCTTTCTTT.

This clone is a singleton in its sample. The chain employs TRBV28 and TRBJ1-2, with no clear D. Deletions cut 4 bases from V and 4 bases from J, with 10 bases between. The length of the CDR3 is 13 residues. The germline gives CDR1 MDHEN, CDR2 SYDVKM. The CDR3 reads CASSYRGPYGYTF. The CDR3 bases are TGTGCCAGCAGTTACCGAGGACCCTATGGCTACACCTTC.

This clone was detected a few times. The CDR3, as DNA: TGCGCCAGCAGCCAAAGATATGCCCCGGTCTCTGGAAACACCATATATTTT. Translation gives CASSQRYAPVSGNTIYF. The rearrangement links TRBV4-3 to TRBJ1-3; D is unresolved. Germline V lookup: CDR1 LGHNA, CDR2 YSLEER. The V end was cut by 2 bases, the J end by 0 bases, with 14 bases between. The CDR3 loop spans 17 amino acids.